This T cell receptor (beta chain) was observed in a study of cytomegalovirus exposure and HLA in healthy donors. General observations from the study: A prior analysis recorded that most TCR beta V segments were productive about 90% or about 30% of the time.

As concerns this clone: Its antigen is undetermined.

PCR employed 60 Vbeta and 13 Jbeta primers. TCRdb's table, derived via immunoSEQ multiplex PCR, lists solely in-frame clones and lacks some. Here the sample spans about 160,000 clones, 65% to 80% being singletons. Trimming pared 6 bases from V and 7 bases from J, leaving 13 bases between. This CDR3 has 13 residues. CDR1 is SGDLS and CDR2 is YYNGEE in the germline V gene. This TCR was recovered from a middle-aged man in good health and CMV-seronegative. Sequences were obtained from PBMCs. The genes are TRBV9 and TRBJ1-4, with D possibly TRBD1 on 6 matching bases. In DNA form, the CDR3 reads TGTGCCAGCAACAGGGTTTCCGGTGAAAAACTGTTTTTT. Encoded protein: CASNRVSGEKLFF.